This T cell receptor beta chain was observed in a study of shared clonotypes between healthy human individuals (TCRdb year 2020). About the investigation overall: The cohort included three men and two women between 18 and 49 years of age. Leukapheresis yielded between about 0.85 and 9.5 billion PBMCs per donor. To estimate repertoire size and how much clonotype sharing occurs between individuals, the study deeply sequenced the blood TCR repertoires of five healthy adults. Different laboratories and diverse techniques were used to prepare libraries and sequence TCR repertoires, to increase sequencing depth and limit assay-specific biases. For each donor, three plates each were used for CD4 naive and CD4 memory, two plates were used for CD8 naive, and one plate was used for CD8 memory. Summary of the overall study and its limitations: Naive subsets generally had larger estimated clonotype richness than memory subsets did. When several donors were compared, the shared fraction of clonotypes was around 5.1% for naive CD4, about 4% for naive CD8, 2% to 2.5% for memory CD4, and approximately 0.4% for memory CD8. Only blood was sampled, and tissue TCR repertoires likely differ from those in blood. Based on pairwise subsampling, the degree of clonotype sharing among donors was expected to be affected by sequencing depth. Clonotypes shared by all four sorted-subset donors showed higher generation probabilities than non-shared clonotypes. Even with the large sequencing depth, rarefaction of the sorted-subset datasets indicated that sequencing was incomplete. The small number of donors limited the genetic and exposure-history diversity represented.

CD8 naive samples were CD45RO-negative cells positively selected for CCR7, giving a CD45RA+CCR7+ population that excluded TemRA cells. The donors were healthy, HIV-negative adults who had no recently reported acute infections or vaccinations. Only Caucasian adults living in Nashville, Tennessee, USA were represented among the donors. Blood was obtained by leukapheresis, after which PBMCs were separated by Ficoll-Histopaque density gradient centrifugation and cryopreserved in liquid nitrogen vapor phase. Analytical flow cytometry was used to check the purity and quantity of each magnetically sorted T cell population. From each sorted fraction, genomic DNA was isolated and quantified by UV absorbance on a Nanodrop 2000c. A word on this clone: Its antigen is unknown. Per-base quality was not reported, and no clone a single base away is much larger than it.

Using the deep immunoSEQ assay, TCR CDR3 regions were amplified from genomic DNA by multiplex PCR. Extracted genomic DNA from each cell subset was distributed evenly across all wells of several immunoSEQ 96-well plates, and each plate was treated as a replicate. For sorted subsets, each replicate PCR was loaded with about 0.2 ug genomic DNA, equivalent to 30,000 or so T cell genomes. Purified libraries were measured with a Qubit 3.0 fluorometer, size-checked on a Bioanalyzer 2100, and measured again with the KAPA Library Quantification kit. Each immunoSEQ 96-well plate was sequenced on its own single-read 150-cycle Illumina NextSeq 550 flow cell. The authors' analysis ran thus. Because the immunoSEQ output held only junctional sequences and lacked quality scores, the filtering could not match the filtering applied to full-length reads. To assign V/J genes and CDR3, sequences were annotated against IMGT germline references using PyIR, a Python wrapper for IgBLAST v1.9. Reads were filtered out if the reads had weak V/J assignments (E-value above 1e-6), no CDR3, stop codons, out-of-frame junctions, or ambiguous translated residues. A V3J clonotype was defined by an identical inferred V gene, J gene, and CDR3 amino acid sequence. Percentage overlap between repertoires was computed as shared unique clonotypes divided by the size of the smaller repertoire. RTK rarefaction, the Chao1 estimator, and Recon v2.1 estimates of unobserved clonotypes were used to assess repertoire richness. Generation probabilities for all TCRbeta clonotypes obtained by the gDNA method from several donors were computed using OLGA. The clones in this table, taken by TCRdb from immuneACCESS, are in-frame only. Not every clone is retained; where verified, under half of the shortfall comes from an unresolved V gene, and the cause of the rest is unknown. That table gives V, J and clone size, and the DNA gave D and trimming. The sample table holds some 2,100,000 clones, of which about 92% were seen once. The ten largest clones capture 1.5% to 2% of the sample.

Sequences SGDLS (CDR1) and YYNGEE (CDR2) are obtained from the germline V gene. Relative to germline, V is missing 2 bases and J is missing 2 bases, with 7 bases of the junction outside any gene match. Reading from cysteine to phenylalanine, the CDR3 counts 16 amino acids. The CDR3 DNA has 48 bases and is translated from base 1. Rearrangement joined TRBV9 to TRBJ2-1, with 7 bases in between that match TRBD1. Material for sequencing was naive CD8+ T cells from PBMCs. The cell subset or site label here, explained by the study, means: CD45RA+CCR7+. The origin of this receptor is a man aged 18 to 29 in good health. Some clones in this sample may be carry-over from other donors' samples. CDR3 protein: CASSVLTGTAYNEQFF. In nucleotides, the sequence is TGTGCCAGCAGCGTTTTGACAGGGACAGCCTACAATGAGCAGTTCTTC.